The rows below give T cell receptor beta chains drawn from one sample of a study of graft-versus-host responses after intestinal transplantation. Data came from immunoSEQ multiplex PCR; TCRdb stores just in-frame clones and leaves some out. Of about 10,000 clones in the sample, nearly 95% were seen once. The source was PBMCs, collected about 70 days after transplant. Source of these receptors: a human patient who received an intestinal transplant, so some T cells may come from the graft donor. Both conserved end residues are part of each CDR3. A D gene is named only where the DNA matches it firmly.

J: TRBJ2-3; V: TRBV28; D: NA; DNA: TGTGCCAGCAGTTTGGGGCAGGACACAGATACGCAGTATTTT; CDR3: CASSLGQDTDTQYF
J: TRBJ1-2; V: TRBV5-4; D: NA; DNA: TGTGCCAGCAGCTTGCTAGGGAACTATGGCTACACCTTC; CDR3: CASSLLGNYGYTF
J: TRBJ2-2; V: TRBV7-2; D: NA; DNA: TGTGCCAGCAGCCGAGGGTCGGGACTGGACACCGGGGAGCTGTTTTTT; CDR3: CASSRGSGLDTGELFF
J: TRBJ2-1; V: TRBV28; D: TRBD2; DNA: TGTGCCAGCAGTTTGACGGCGGGAGGGCAGAATGAGCAGTTCTTC; CDR3: CASSLTAGGQNEQFF
J: TRBJ2-3; V: TRBV30; D: NA; DNA: TGTGCCTGGAGTGTACTCAGGCGCGATACGCAGTATTTT; CDR3: CAWSVLRRDTQYF
J: TRBJ2-7; V: TRBV6-6; D: NA; DNA: TGTGCCAGCAGTTACGATTCCTCGAACAGTTACGAGCAGTACTTC; CDR3: CASSYDSSNSYEQYF
J: TRBJ2-7; V: TRBV30; D: NA; DNA: TGTGCCTGGAGTGTGGTCAGCTACGAGCAGTACTTC; CDR3: CAWSVVSYEQYF
J: TRBJ1-5; V: TRBV5-3; D: TRBD1; DNA: TGTGCCAGAAGCTTCCGGGACAGGGGGTACAATCAGCCCCAGCATTTT; CDR3: CARSFRDRGYNQPQHF
J: TRBJ2-5; V: TRBV19; D: NA; DNA: TGTGCCAGTAGCCGACGGGCTGAGACCCAGTACTTC; CDR3: CASSRRAETQYF
J: TRBJ1-3; V: TRBV2; D: NA; DNA: TGTGCCAGCAGTGAAAGTATAAGCTCTGGAAACACCATATATTTT; CDR3: CASSESISSGNTIYF
J: TRBJ2-5; V: TRBV30; D: NA; DNA: TGTGCCTGGGCGCCGGGCGTGGAGACCCAGTACTTC; CDR3: CAWAPGVETQYF